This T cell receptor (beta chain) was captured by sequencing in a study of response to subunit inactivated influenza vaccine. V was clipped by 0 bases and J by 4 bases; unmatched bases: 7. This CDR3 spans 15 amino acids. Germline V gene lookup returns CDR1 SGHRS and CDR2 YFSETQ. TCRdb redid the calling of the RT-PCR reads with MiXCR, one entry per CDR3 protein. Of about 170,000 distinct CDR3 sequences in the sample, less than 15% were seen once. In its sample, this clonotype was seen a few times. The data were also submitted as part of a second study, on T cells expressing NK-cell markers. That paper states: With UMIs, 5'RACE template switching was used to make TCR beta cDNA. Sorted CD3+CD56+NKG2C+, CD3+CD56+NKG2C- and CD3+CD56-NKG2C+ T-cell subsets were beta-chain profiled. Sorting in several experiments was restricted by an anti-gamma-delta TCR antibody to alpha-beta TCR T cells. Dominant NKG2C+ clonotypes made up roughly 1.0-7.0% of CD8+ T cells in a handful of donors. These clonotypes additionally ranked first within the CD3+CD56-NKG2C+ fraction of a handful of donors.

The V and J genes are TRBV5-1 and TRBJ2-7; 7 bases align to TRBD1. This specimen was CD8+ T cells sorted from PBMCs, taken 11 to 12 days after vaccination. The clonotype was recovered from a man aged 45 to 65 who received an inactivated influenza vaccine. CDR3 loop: CASSLGTGEIYEQYF. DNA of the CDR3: TGCGCCAGCAGCTTGGGGACAGGAGAAATTTACGAGCAGTACTTC.